One T cell receptor beta chain is described in this entry. The repertoire was sequenced with immunoSEQ multiplex PCR; TCRdb's copy has only in-frame clones and lacks some. The sample has about 97,000 clones; around 90% are singletons. These data are taken from a study of identifying expanded T cells in peripheral blood. The CDR3 loop spans 16 amino acids. CDR1 MNHEY and CDR2 SMNVEV come from the germline V gene (reference sequence). V was clipped by 6 bases and J by 1 base; unmatched bases: 11. V and J are TRBV27 and TRBJ1-1; 7 bases match TRBD1. Sequencing was performed on blood. The sequence was obtained from a person between 18 and 75 years old in good health. The CDR3 region has the DNA TGTGCCAGCAGGGGTGGGCGACAGGGTCAGAACACTGAAGCTTTCTTT. Protein product: CASRGGRQGQNTEAFF.